This T cell receptor (beta chain) appears in the sequencing data of a study of T cell repertoires in cytomegalovirus infection. At the level of the study: From public TCR beta signatures came an indication of both CMV infection and matching HLA type. Regarding the study as a whole: Clonotypes of TCR beta that were HLA-C-restricted and CMV-specific dominated the ex vivo response.

V was clipped by 2 bases and J by 6 bases, with 4 bases between them. In germline, CDR1 is SEHNR, CDR2 FQNEAQ (reference sequence). CDR3 length: 11 amino acids. Using its own MiXCR run on the reads, TCRdb lists one record per CDR3 protein. The sample holds approximately 750,000 distinct CDR3 sequences, 35% seen once. A word on this clonotype: Its specificity is unknown.

This chain joins TRBV7-9 and TRBJ1-1; no clear D. This TCR was recovered from a human donor in good health (CMV status not recorded). Some clones in this sample may be carry-over from other donors' samples. Sequencing was carried out using PBMCs. The CDR3 here is CASSLWSEAFF. CDR3 nucleotides: TGTGCCAGCAGCTTATGGTCTGAAGCTTTCTTT.